The present T cell receptor beta chain was sequenced within a study of blood T cell repertoires in COVID-19. Sequenced by immunoSEQ multiplex PCR; TCRdb stores in-frame clones only, minus some. The top ten hold 20% of the sample, which has around 100,000 clones, around 85% seen once. The CDR3 sequence is 15 residues long. CDR1 and CDR2 from the germline V gene are SNHLY and FYNNEI. The ends were cut back, 4 bases at V and 1 base at J, with 11 bases in the middle. This chain joins TRBV2 and TRBJ1-3, with D possibly being TRBD1 (5 bases). The clonotype comes from a man between 70 and 80 years old with active or convalescent COVID-19. The material sequenced was peripheral blood. As DNA, the CDR3 is TGTGCCAGCAGTGCCCAGGACAATTCTGGAAACACCATATATTTT. Protein product: CASSAQDNSGNTIYF.